This T cell receptor (beta chain) was captured by sequencing in a study of beta chain features in type 1 diabetes. This CDR3 contains 13 residues. V gave up 8 bases and J gave up 0 bases, with 11 bases separating them. Germline values: CDR1 GTSNPN, CDR2 SVGIG (reference sequence). To note about this clone: The antigen remains unidentified.

Expressed TCRB transcripts were sequenced after all isolated RNA was converted to cDNA. The repertoire was sequenced with immunoSEQ multiplex PCR; TCRdb's copy has only in-frame clones and lacks some. The table has hundreds of thousands of clones, roughly 31% seen once; the top ten hold almost 0.065%. Using CD45RO/CCR7/CD25/CD127/CD95/CD27, CD4+ naive, central memory, regulatory and stem cell-like memory cells were sorted. Study-level results: Whether TCRB rearrangement is influenced by HLA type was left unresolved in this analysis. Naive, central memory and Treg TCRB repertoires seemed to resemble each other more closely in patients than they did in healthy donors.

The V and J genes are TRBV30 and TRBJ2-1, with D tentatively TRBD2 (5 bases). Sequenced input: naive CD4+ T cells from blood. The source of this sequence is a man between 18 and 35 years old in good health. CDR3 in amino acids: CARLGDSYNEQFF. Written as DNA, the CDR3 is TGTGCCCGTCTCGGGGACTCCTACAATGAGCAGTTCTTC. The whole variable domain, filled in from reference TRBV30 and TRBJ2-1, reads SQTIHQWPATLVQPVGSPLSLECTVEGTSNPNLYWYRQAAGRGLQLLFYSVGIGQISSEVPQNLSASRPQDRQFILSSKKLLLSDSGFYLCARLGDSYNEQFFGPGTRLTVL.